Listed here are 32 T cell receptor beta chains from one sample, sequenced in a study of cytomegalovirus exposure and HLA in healthy donors. PCR employed 60 Vbeta and 13 Jbeta primers. The method was immunoSEQ multiplex PCR; TCRdb's version includes in-frame clones alone and lacks a portion of them. The top ten clones hold 2% to 2.5% of a sample with about 140,000 clones, approximately 68% of them seen once. Sequences were obtained from PBMCs. These TCRs come from a man between 40 and 49 years old in good health and CMV-seronegative.

The CDR3, as DNA: TGTGCCATCAGTGAGTCGGGCCGGGAATCGAACACCGGGGAGCTGTTTTTT. Protein product: CAISESGRESNTGELFF. This chain connects TRBV10-3 to TRBJ2-2, with D possibly TRBD2 on 5 matching bases. CDR1 is ENHRY, CDR2 SYGVKD, per germline. This CDR3 has 17 amino acids. Trimming cost V 0 bases and J 0 bases, with 11 bases left between them.

The chain uses TRBV5-4 and TRBJ2-5; 9 bases line up with TRBD2. The germline gives CDR1 SGHNT, CDR2 YYREEE (reference sequence). The CDR3 extends over 13 amino acids. With 7 bases clipped from V and 5 bases from J, the junction kept 6 bases outside the gene matches. The chain's CDR3 is CASGLAGRETQYF. In nucleotides, the CDR3 is TGTGCCAGCGGGCTAGCGGGGCGGGAGACCCAGTACTTC.

For this clone: One end of the junction does not line up with germline, which may come from a read error. The chain couples TRBV30 to TRBJ1-2, with D unresolved. There are 14 residues in the CDR3. Germline V gives CDR1 GTSNPN, CDR2 SVGIG (reference sequence). CDR3 in amino acids: CAWSGVRLNYGYPF. Written as DNA, the CDR3 is TGTGCCTGGAGTGGGGTCCGACTTAACTATGGCTACCCCTTC. The variable domain in full, with the rest retrieved from reference TRBV30 and TRBJ1-2, is SQTIHQWPATLVQPVGSPLSLECTVEGTSNPNLYWYRQAAGRGLQLLFYSVGIGQISSEVPQNLSASRPQDRQFILSSKKLLLSDSGFYLCAWSGVRLNYGYPFGSGTRLTVV.

This sequence joins TRBV19 and TRBJ1-5, with D possibly being TRBD1 (6 bases). V shed 2 bases and J shed 5 bases, with 10 bases lying between them. Germline V gene sequence: CDR1 LNHDA, CDR2 SQIVND (reference sequence). The CDR3 sequence is 14 residues long. The CDR3 DNA reads as TGTGCCAGTAGTATACAGGCAGGGGATCAGCCCCAGCATTTT. Translation gives CASSIQAGDQPQHF.

This chain connects TRBV27 to TRBJ2-2; D remains ambiguous. The CDR3 sequence is 15 residues long. Germline-derived CDR1 and CDR2 are MNHEY and SMNVEV (reference sequence). V was trimmed by 2 bases and J by 1 base, leaving 8 bases between them. The CDR3 DNA is TGTGCCAGCAGTTTAAGCAGGTGGAACACCGGGGAGCTGTTTTTT. This gives the protein CASSLSRWNTGELFF.

The gene calls are TRBV9 and TRBJ2-1; no reliable D call. This CDR3 is built from 14 residues. Between the trimmed V and J ends, which lost 0 bases and 9 bases, there was a span of 13 bases. Germline V lookup: CDR1 SGDLS, CDR2 YYNGEE. The CDR3 nucleotides read TGTGCCAGCAGCGTAGCTAGGCCGTCCGGTGAGCAGTTCTTC. The encoded protein is CASSVARPSGEQFF.

V gene TRBV15 combines with J gene TRBJ2-7; 7 bases are shared with TRBD1. The V gene's germline CDR1 is LNHNV and CDR2 YYDKDF (reference sequence). Losses at the gene ends were 3 bases for V and 4 bases for J; bases not matched to a gene: 3. The CDR3 length is 13 residues. This CDR3 is CATSRDRRYEQYF. The CDR3 DNA follows: TGTGCCACCAGCAGGGACAGGCGGTACGAGCAGTACTTC.

This sequence joins TRBV6-5 and TRBJ2-4; TRBD1 matches 9 bases. The CDR3 covers 12 residues. V shed 7 bases and J 9 bases; nucleotides not matched to a gene: 4. The V gene's germline CDR1 is MNHEY and CDR2 SVGAGI. For the CDR3, the DNA is TGTGCCAGCAAAGGACAGGGGCCCATTCAGTACTTC. This sequence encodes CASKGQGPIQYF.

This sequence joins TRBV6-1 and TRBJ1-4; D is perhaps TRBD1 (6 bases). The CDR3 runs 15 residues. Trimming removed 7 bases from V and 3 bases from J, with 15 bases in between. Germline CDR1 and CDR2: MNHNS and SASEGT. The CDR3 loop is CASTFRGASNEKLFF. Written as DNA, the CDR3 is TGTGCCAGCACATTCAGGGGCGCTTCTAATGAAAAACTGTTTTTT.

The chain joins TRBV7-9 to TRBJ1-2; 10 nucleotides match TRBD1. Looked up from germline, CDR1 is SEHNR and CDR2 is FQNEAQ (reference sequence). The CDR3 loop spans 14 amino acids. The V and J ends lost 6 bases and 4 bases, in that order; junction bases with no gene match: 5. In DNA, the CDR3 is TGTGCCAGCAGAAGACAGGGGGCGGCCTATGGCTACACCTTC. This translates into CASRRQGAAYGYTF.

The rearrangement joins TRBV5-4 to TRBJ2-7; 7 bases map to TRBD2. J lost 4 bases, V lost 0 bases, and 4 bases had no gene match. The CDR3 extends over 14 amino acids. Germline CDR1 reads SGHNT; CDR2 reads YYREEE (reference sequence). The CDR3 region is CASSLGSGTYEQYF. The CDR3 nucleotides are TGTGCCAGCAGCTTGGGGAGCGGGACTTACGAGCAGTACTTC.

V usage is TRBV5-6 and J usage is TRBJ1-2, with 9 bases lining up with TRBD1. Unmatched junction bases numbered 7, after V lost 3 bases and J lost 7 bases. CDR3 size: 14 residues. Germline-derived CDR1 and CDR2 are SGHDT and YYEEEE. The CDR3 region is CASSYRDRAAGYTF. The CDR3 DNA reads TGTGCCAGCAGCTACCGGGACAGGGCGGCTGGCTACACCTTC.

This rearrangement joins TRBV7-9 to TRBJ1-4; D gene uncertain. There are 14 residues in the CDR3. Deletions cut 0 bases from V and 7 bases from J, with 9 bases between. The germline V gene has CDR1 SEHNR and CDR2 FQNEAQ (reference sequence). The CDR3 spells CASSLAQAGEKLFF. CDR3 DNA sequence: TGTGCCAGCAGCTTAGCGCAGGCTGGTGAAAAACTGTTTTTT.

This chain connects TRBV6-4 to TRBJ1-2; D not resolved. Trimming took off 4 bases at V and 0 bases at J, with 12 bases between the two ends. Germline CDR1 reads MRHNA; CDR2 reads SNTAGT. The CDR3 consists of 15 residues. CDR3 DNA sequence: TGTGCCAGCAGTGCCCACCTCGGAGCTAACTATGGCTACACCTTC. Translating it yields CASSAHLGANYGYTF.

This sequence joins TRBV9 and TRBJ2-3, with D tentatively TRBD2 (6 bases). Germline V lookup: CDR1 SGDLS, CDR2 YYNGEE. The CDR3 extends over 13 amino acids. Trimming stripped 10 bases from V and 0 bases from J, with 12 bases between. The CDR3 loop reads CASNSGSTDTQYF. The CDR3 DNA is TGTGCCTCGAACAGCGGGAGCACAGATACGCAGTATTTT.

The chain has TRBV4-2 and TRBJ2-7, with D perhaps TRBD2 (6 bases). V was pared by 5 bases and J by 3 bases, with 20 bases between. The CDR3 sequence is 16 residues long. Germline V lookup: CDR1 LGHNA, CDR2 YNFKEQ. CDR3 coding DNA: TGTGCCAGCAGCAACAACCGGGACTCCCTCAACTACGAGCAGTACTTC. Its protein is CASSNNRDSLNYEQYF.

J is TRBJ2-6 and V is TRBV9; tentatively, D is TRBD1 (6 bases). CDR3 length equals 16 residues. Germline V gene sequence: CDR1 SGDLS, CDR2 YYNGEE. Deletions cut 4 bases from V and 4 bases from J, with 15 bases between. CDR3 nucleotides: TGTGCCAGCAGCACCTTACCGAGGGGGGGGGCCAACGTCCTGACTTTC. Residues: CASSTLPRGGANVLTF.

CDR3 in amino acids: CSVVGPIGGTEAFF. The CDR3 DNA is TGCAGCGTTGTTGGGCCGATCGGGGGGACTGAAGCTTTCTTT. The rearrangement links TRBV29-1 to TRBJ1-1; TRBD1 is a possible D gene (5 bases). In germline, CDR1 is SQVTM, CDR2 ANQGSEA. Trimming pared 4 bases from V and 5 bases from J, leaving 17 bases between. This CDR3 spans 14 amino acids.

This chain links TRBV27 with TRBJ1-1; 8 nucleotides agree with TRBD1. CDR3 length: 12 residues. CDR1 MNHEY and CDR2 SMNVEV come from the germline V gene (reference sequence). V shed 5 bases, J shed 11 bases, and the junction held 7 bases outside the gene matches. The CDR3 DNA reads TGTGCCAGCAGTCCAGGGGGCTTGTATGCTTTCTTT. This encodes CASSPGGLYAFF.

This clone showed up just a few times. The chain employs TRBV9 and TRBJ2-3; TRBD2 matches 8 bases. J gave up 3 bases and V 4 bases, and 13 bases lay outside the gene matches. Germline V gene data show CDR1 as SGDLS and CDR2 as YYNGEE. This CDR3 comprises 17 residues. The CDR3 sequence is CASSRGGSGSRTDTQYF. The CDR3 DNA sequence: TGTGCCAGCAGCCGTGGTGGCAGCGGGAGTCGGACAGATACGCAGTATTTT. Drawing the rest from reference TRBV9 and TRBJ2-3, the complete variable domain is DSGVTQTPKHLITATGQRVTLRCSPRSGDLSVYWYQQSLDQGLQFLIQYYNGEERAKGNILERFSAQQFPDLHSELNLSSLELGDSALYFCASSRGGSGSRTDTQYFGPGTRLTVL.

This clone was recorded once. The chain combines TRBV7-9 with TRBJ1-3; no clear D. V was shortened by 7 bases and J by 4 bases, with 17 bases between the two germline ends. The CDR3 has 15 amino acids. The germline CDR1 and CDR2 sequences are SEHNR and FQNEAQ (reference sequence). As DNA, the CDR3 is TGTGCCAGCACCTTTGGCCGGGGTTACGGAAACACCATATATTTT. This gives the protein CASTFGRGYGNTIYF.

This clone was seen just once. The chain has TRBV28 and TRBJ2-7; 8 nucleotides line up with TRBD2. Germline values: CDR1 MDHEN, CDR2 SYDVKM. Trimming removed 7 bases from V and 2 bases from J; junction bases left unmatched: 10. The CDR3 is 15 amino acids. This CDR3 reads CASTPGSGRTYEQYF. The CDR3 DNA is TGTGCCAGCACTCCCGGCAGCGGGAGAACCTACGAGCAGTACTTC.

This clone was observed a few times. The V call is TRBV5-4, the J call TRBJ1-1, with 10 bases aligning to TRBD1. V was clipped by 2 bases and J by 4 bases; unmatched bases: 2. The CDR3 loop spans 14 amino acids. The germline V gene has CDR1 SGHNT and CDR2 YYREEE (reference sequence). The CDR3 spells CASSFGTGVTEAFF. The CDR3 region has the DNA TGTGCCAGCAGCTTCGGGACAGGGGTCACTGAAGCTTTCTTT.

This clone was seen a handful of times. The J gene is TRBJ2-7, the V gene TRBV10-3, with 9 bases lining up with TRBD2. After removal of 3 bases from V and 3 bases from J, the junction contained 3 bases not matched to a gene. Germline CDR1 is ENHRY and CDR2 is SYGVKD. CDR3 size: 14 residues. CDR3: CAISDAGGNYEQYF. In DNA form, the CDR3 reads TGTGCCATCAGTGACGCGGGAGGGAACTACGAGCAGTACTTC.

This sequence joins TRBV19 and TRBJ2-7, with D possibly TRBD2 on 6 matching bases. The CDR3 spans 14 residues. Trimming took 5 bases from V and 2 from J, leaving 13 bases between them. Germline V gene data show CDR1 as LNHDA and CDR2 as SQIVND (reference sequence). This CDR3 is CASSFGAGPYEQYF. As DNA, the CDR3 is TGTGCCAGTAGTTTTGGAGCGGGTCCCTACGAGCAGTACTTC.

The table lists this clone with a count of one. This chain links TRBV7-9 with TRBJ2-1; TRBD2 matches at 7 bases. The trim removed 0 bases at V and 6 bases at J, leaving 2 bases unmatched. In germline, CDR1 is SEHNR, CDR2 FQNEAQ (reference sequence). There are 14 residues in the CDR3. In nucleotides, the CDR3 is TGTGCCAGCAGCTTAGCCCTAGCGGCCAATGAGCAGTTCTTC. It codes for CASSLALAANEQFF.

The DNA of the CDR3 is TGTGCCAGCAGCACCCGGACTAGCGGGGGGCCCGTCTCCTACGAGCAGTACTTC. This codes for CASSTRTSGGPVSYEQYF. The V call is TRBV5-5, the J call TRBJ2-7; 14 bases are shared with TRBD2. The J segment lost 0 bases and the V segment lost 4 bases, leaving 9 bases of the junction unmatched. The CDR3 totals 18 residues. Germline V lookup: CDR1 SGHKS, CDR2 YYEKEE (reference sequence).

This clone was seen once. The chain couples TRBV5-1 to TRBJ2-5; a possible D gene is TRBD1 (6 bases). The V end was cut by 0 bases, the J end by 2 bases, with 14 bases between. The CDR3 is made up of 16 amino acids. The germline V gene encodes CDR1 SGHRS and CDR2 YFSETQ. CDR3 nucleotide sequence: TGCGCCAGCAGCTTGGGTCCACAGGGAAGGCAAGAGACCCAGTACTTC. Translating it yields CASSLGPQGRQETQYF. Drawing the rest from reference TRBV5-1 and TRBJ2-5, the complete variable domain is KAGVTQTPRYLIKTRGQQVTLSCSPISGHRSVSWYQQTPGQGLQFLFEYFSETQRNKGNFPGRFSGRQFSNSRSEMNVSTLELGDSALYLCASSLGPQGRQETQYFGPGTRLLVL.

This chain links TRBV2 with TRBJ1-1; TRBD1 matches 7 bases. Germline V lookup: CDR1 SNHLY, CDR2 FYNNEI. The CDR3 spans 14 residues. J lost 5 bases, V lost 7 bases, and 10 bases had no gene match. The DNA for the CDR3 is TGTGCCAGCACTCACCGACAGGGTCGGACTGAAGCTTTCTTT. Protein product: CASTHRQGRTEAFF.

J is TRBJ2-2 and V is TRBV5-4; 10 bases fit TRBD2. V gave up 5 bases and J gave up 3 bases; unmatched junction bases: 7. The CDR3 sequence is 16 residues long. Germline V gene lookup returns CDR1 SGHNT and CDR2 YYREEE (reference sequence). This CDR3 is CASSVVAGGDTGELFF. The CDR3 DNA reads as TGTGCCAGCAGTGTGGTAGCGGGAGGAGACACCGGGGAGCTGTTTTTT.

The J gene is TRBJ1-3, the V gene TRBV5-8; D gene ambiguous. Trimming removed 0 bases at V and 0 bases at J, with 7 bases between. In germline, CDR1 is SGHTS, CDR2 YDEGEE. The CDR3 covers 15 residues. The CDR3 coding sequence is TGTGCCAGCAGCTTGGTCGGTGGCTCTGGAAACACCATATATTTT. Protein product: CASSLVGGSGNTIYF. The variable domain in full, with the rest retrieved from reference TRBV5-8 and TRBJ1-3, is EAGVTQSPTHLIKTRGQQATLRCSPISGHTSVYWYQQALGLGLQFLLWYDEGEERNRGNFPPRFSGRQFPNYSSELNVNALELEDSALYLCASSLVGGSGNTIYFGEGSWLTVV.

V usage is TRBV28 and J usage is TRBJ2-7, with 8 nucleotides matching TRBD1. Unmatched junction bases numbered 4, after V lost 2 bases and J lost 4 bases. The germline V gene encodes CDR1 MDHEN and CDR2 SYDVKM. The length of the CDR3 is 14 residues. The CDR3 loop reads CASSLGTGGYEQYF. The CDR3 DNA reads as TGTGCCAGCAGTTTAGGGACAGGTGGTTACGAGCAGTACTTC.